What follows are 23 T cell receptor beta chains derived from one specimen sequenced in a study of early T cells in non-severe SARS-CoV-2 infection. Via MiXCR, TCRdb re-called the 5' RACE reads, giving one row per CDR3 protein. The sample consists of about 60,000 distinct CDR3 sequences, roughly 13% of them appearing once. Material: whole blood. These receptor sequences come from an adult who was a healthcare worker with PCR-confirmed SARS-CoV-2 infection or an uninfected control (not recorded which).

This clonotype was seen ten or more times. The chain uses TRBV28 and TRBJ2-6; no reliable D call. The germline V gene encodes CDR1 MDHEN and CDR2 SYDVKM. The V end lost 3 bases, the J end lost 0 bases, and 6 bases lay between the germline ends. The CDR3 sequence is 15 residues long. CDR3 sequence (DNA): TGTGCCAGCAGTTTTGATAGCTCTGGGGCCAACGTCCTGACTTTC. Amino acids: CASSFDSSGANVLTF. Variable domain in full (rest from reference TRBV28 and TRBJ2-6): DVKVTQSSRYLVKRTGEKVFLECVQDMDHENMFWYRQDPGLGLRLIYFSYDVKMKEKGDIPEGYSVSREKKERFSLILESASTNQTSMYLCASSFDSSGANVLTFGAGSRLTVL.

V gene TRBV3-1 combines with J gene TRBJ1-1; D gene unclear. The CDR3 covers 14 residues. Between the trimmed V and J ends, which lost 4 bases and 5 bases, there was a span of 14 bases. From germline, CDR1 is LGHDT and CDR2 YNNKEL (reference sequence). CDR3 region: CASSLTKGGTEAFF. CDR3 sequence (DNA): TGTGCCAGCAGCCTAACGAAGGGAGGGACTGAAGCTTTCTTT.

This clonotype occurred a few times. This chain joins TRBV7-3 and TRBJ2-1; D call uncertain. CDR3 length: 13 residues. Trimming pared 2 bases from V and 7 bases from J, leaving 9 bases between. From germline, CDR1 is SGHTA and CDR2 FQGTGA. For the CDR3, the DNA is TGTGCCAGCAGCTTAGACCAGTTAAATGAGCAGTTCTTC. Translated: CASSLDQLNEQFF.

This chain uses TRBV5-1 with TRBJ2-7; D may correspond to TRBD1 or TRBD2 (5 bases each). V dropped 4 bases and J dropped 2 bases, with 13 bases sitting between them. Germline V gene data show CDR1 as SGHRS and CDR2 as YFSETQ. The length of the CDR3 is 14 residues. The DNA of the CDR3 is TGCGCCAGCAGCCCTTTCTTGGGGGCCTACGAGCAGTACTTC. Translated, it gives CASSPFLGAYEQYF.

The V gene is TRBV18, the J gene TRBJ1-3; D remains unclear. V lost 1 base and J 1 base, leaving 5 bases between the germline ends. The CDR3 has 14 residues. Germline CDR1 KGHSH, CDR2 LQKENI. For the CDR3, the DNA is TGTGCCAGCTCACCACAGAAATCTGGAAACACCATATATTTT. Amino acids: CASSPQKSGNTIYF.

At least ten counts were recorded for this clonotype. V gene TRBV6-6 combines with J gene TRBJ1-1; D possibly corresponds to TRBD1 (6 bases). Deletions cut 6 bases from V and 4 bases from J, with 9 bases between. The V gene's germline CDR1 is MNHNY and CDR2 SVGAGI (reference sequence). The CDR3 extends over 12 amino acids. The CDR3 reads CASSNRATEAFF. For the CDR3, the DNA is TGTGCCAGCAGCAACAGGGCCACTGAAGCTTTCTTT.

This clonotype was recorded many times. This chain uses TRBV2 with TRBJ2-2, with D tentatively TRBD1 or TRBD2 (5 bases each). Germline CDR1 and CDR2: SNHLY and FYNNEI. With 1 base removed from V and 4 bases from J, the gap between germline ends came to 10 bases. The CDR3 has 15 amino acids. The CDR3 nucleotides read TGTGCCAGCAGTGAAGTGAAGGGACCCACCGGGGAGCTGTTTTTT. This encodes CASSEVKGPTGELFF.

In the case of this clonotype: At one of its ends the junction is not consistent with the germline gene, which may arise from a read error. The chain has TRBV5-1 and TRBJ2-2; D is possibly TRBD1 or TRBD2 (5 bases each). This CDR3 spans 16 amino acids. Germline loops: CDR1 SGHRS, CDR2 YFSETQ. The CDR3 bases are TGCGCCAGCAGCTTGGGGTACGGGACGAACACCGGGGAGCTGATTTTT. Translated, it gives CASSLGYGTNTGELIF.

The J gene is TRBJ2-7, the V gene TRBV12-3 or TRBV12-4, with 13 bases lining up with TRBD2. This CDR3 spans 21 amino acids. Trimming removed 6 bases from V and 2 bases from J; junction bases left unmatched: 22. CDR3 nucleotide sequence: TGTGCCAGCAGCCTCTCCCATCCCGCGACGGGACTAGCGGGATCTACCTACGAGCAGTACTTC. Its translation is CASSLSHPATGLAGSTYEQYF.

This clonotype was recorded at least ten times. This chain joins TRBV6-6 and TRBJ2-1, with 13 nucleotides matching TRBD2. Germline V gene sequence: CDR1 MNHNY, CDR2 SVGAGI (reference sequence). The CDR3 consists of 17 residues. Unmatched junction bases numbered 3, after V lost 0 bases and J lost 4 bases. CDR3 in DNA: TGTGCCAGCAGTTACTCAGGACTAGCGGGGGCTTACAATGAGCAGTTCTTC. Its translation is CASSYSGLAGAYNEQFF.

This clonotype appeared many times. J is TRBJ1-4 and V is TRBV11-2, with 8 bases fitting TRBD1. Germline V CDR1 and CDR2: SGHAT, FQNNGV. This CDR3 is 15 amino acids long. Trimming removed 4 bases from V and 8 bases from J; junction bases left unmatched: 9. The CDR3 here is CASSSYRGKDEKLFF. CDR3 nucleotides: TGTGCCAGCAGCTCGTACAGGGGGAAGGACGAAAAACTGTTTTTT.

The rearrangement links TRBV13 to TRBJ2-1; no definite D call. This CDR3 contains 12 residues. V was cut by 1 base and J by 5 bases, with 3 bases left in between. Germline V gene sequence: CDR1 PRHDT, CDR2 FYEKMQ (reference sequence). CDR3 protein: CASSLDDNEQFF. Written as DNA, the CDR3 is TGTGCCAGCAGCTTAGACGACAATGAGCAGTTCTTC.

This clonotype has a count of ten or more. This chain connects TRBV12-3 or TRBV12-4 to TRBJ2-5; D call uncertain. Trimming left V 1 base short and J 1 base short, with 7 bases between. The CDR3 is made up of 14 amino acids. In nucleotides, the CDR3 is TGTGCCAGCAGTTTAGGACCAACCCAAGAGACCCAGTACTTC. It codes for CASSLGPTQETQYF.

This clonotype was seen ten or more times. CDR3 in DNA: TGTGCCAGTAGTTTCGGGACAGGGGGCTTTGGCTACACCTTC. This sequence encodes CASSFGTGGFGYTF. The chain recombines TRBV19 with TRBJ1-2; 12 bases match TRBD1. V lost 5 bases, J lost 7 bases, and 5 bases stayed unmatched. The germline gives CDR1 LNHDA, CDR2 SQIVND (reference sequence). The length of the CDR3 is 14 residues.

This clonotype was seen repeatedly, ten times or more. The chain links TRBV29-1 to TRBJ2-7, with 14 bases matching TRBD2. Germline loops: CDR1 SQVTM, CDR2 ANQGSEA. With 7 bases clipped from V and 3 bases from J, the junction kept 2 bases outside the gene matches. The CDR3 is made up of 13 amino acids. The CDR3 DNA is TGCAGCGCCGGGACTAGCGGGAGCTACGAGCAGTACTTC. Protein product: CSAGTSGSYEQYF.

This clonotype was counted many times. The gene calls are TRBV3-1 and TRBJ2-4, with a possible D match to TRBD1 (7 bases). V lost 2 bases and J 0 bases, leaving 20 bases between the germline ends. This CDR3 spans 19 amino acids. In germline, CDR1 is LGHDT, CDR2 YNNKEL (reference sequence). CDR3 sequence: CASSQRPGGGIIAKNIQYF. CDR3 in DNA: TGTGCCAGCAGCCAACGGCCAGGGGGAGGTATCATAGCCAAAAACATTCAGTACTTC.

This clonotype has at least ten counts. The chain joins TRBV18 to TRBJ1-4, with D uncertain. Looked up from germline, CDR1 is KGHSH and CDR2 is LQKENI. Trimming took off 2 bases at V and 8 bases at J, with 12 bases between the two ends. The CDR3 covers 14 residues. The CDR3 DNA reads TGTGCCAGCTCACCAGGCAGGAGGGAGGAAAAACTGTTTTTT. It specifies CASSPGRREEKLFF.

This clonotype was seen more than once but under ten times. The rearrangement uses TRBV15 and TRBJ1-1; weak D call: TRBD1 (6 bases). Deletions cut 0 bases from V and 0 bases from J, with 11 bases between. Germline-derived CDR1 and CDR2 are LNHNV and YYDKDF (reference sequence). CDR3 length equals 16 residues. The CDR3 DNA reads TGTGCCACCAGCAGAGAGGGGGCCAGTTTGAACACTGAAGCTTTCTTT. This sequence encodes CATSREGASLNTEAFF.

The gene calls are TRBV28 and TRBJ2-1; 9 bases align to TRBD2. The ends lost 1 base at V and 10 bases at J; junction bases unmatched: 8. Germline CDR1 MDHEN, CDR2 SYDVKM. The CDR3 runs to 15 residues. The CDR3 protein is CASSLLREGELEQFF. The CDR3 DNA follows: TGTGCCAGCAGTTTATTGCGGGAGGGGGAGCTGGAGCAGTTCTTC.

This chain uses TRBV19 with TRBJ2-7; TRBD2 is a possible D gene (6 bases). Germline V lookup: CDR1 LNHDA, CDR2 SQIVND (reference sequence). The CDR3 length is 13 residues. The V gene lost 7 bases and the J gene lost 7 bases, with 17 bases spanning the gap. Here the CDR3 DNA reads TGTGCCAGTACCGGGACTGACCTGAAGGAGCAGTACTTC. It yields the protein CASTGTDLKEQYF.

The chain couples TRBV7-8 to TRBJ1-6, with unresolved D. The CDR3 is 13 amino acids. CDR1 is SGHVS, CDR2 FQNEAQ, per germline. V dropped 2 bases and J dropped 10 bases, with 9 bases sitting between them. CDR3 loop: CASSLLPYSPLHF. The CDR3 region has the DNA TGTGCCAGCAGCTTACTCCCCTACTCACCCCTCCACTTT.

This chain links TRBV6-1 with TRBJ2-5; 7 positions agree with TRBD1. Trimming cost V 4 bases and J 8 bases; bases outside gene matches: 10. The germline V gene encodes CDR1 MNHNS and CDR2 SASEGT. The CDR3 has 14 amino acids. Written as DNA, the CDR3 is TGTGCCAGCAGTGTGGGACAATCAGGGGGAACCCAGTACTTC. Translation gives CASSVGQSGGTQYF.

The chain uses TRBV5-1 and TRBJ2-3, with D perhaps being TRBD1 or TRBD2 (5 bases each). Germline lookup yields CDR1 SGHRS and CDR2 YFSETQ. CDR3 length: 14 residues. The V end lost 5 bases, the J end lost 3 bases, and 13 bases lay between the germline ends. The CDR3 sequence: CASRVGTATDTQYF. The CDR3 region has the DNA TGCGCCAGCAGGGTCGGGACGGCGACAGATACGCAGTATTTT.